Included here is one T cell receptor beta chain sequence, with context. What this receptor recognizes is not known. The sample holds no much larger clone one base away, and base qualities are not on file. The record originates from a study of cytomegalovirus exposure and HLA in healthy donors (dated by TCRdb to 2015 to 2018). At the level of the whole study: In an earlier analysis of under 750 of the donors, around 300 Gb of sequence data and 100 million or so unique TCR beta sequences from some 170 million T cells were reported. To predict cytomegalovirus infection status, the study combined high-throughput TCR immunosequencing, statistical association of individual TCRs with disease status, and machine learning. Rather than drawing on any new phenotypic data, the later analysis identified candidate immune exposures from TCR beta sequences and the way those sequences occurred across donors. A later analysis re-analyzed previously published TCR beta repertoires from approximately 700 donors and added high-resolution HLA genotyping to study TCR occurrence patterns. Among the roughly 390 genotyped donors, around 79% belonged to the genetic ancestry cluster associated with self-reported Caucasian donors. Every repertoire in the discovery cohort had been generated on one and the same sequencing platform. A later genetic analysis used genome-wide SNP genotypes for about 55% of the 666 donors, treating that subset as a discovery cohort. Using immunosequencing, the study profiled T cell repertoires from about 620 subjects and related those repertoires to cytomegalovirus serostatus. Both class I and class II loci were covered by HLA typing, at four-digit resolution. The number of typed donors differed by locus: roughly 629-640 for A, B, C, DRB1 and DQB1; 500 to 550 for DQA1; approximately 600 for DPA1; and roughly 490 for DPB1. On average, 235,054 unique TCR beta nucleotide sequences were sequenced per donor among some 430 genotyped donors of the cohort, with about 19% of those sequences being non-productive. The aim of the study was to test whether cataloging public T cell receptors could identify signatures of past pathogen exposure. Donor age, sex, ethnicity and CMV serostatus were compiled alongside the repertoire data. An early release that covered approximately 600 HLA-typed donors contained around 300 gigabases of sequencing data and about 93 million unique TCR sequences. About five DR-DQ haplotypes were handled as single units for association and clustering, since linkage in the cohort was strong. A separate validation cohort of roughly 130 different subjects was used in addition to the 666-subject first cohort. An earlier analysis of around 640 of the donors used high-throughput TCR beta sequencing to judge whether each TCR beta V gene segment behaved as functional or pseudogenic.

Paper-wide results and their limitations: A further reported finding was that TCR beta sequences accurately predicted the HLA-A and HLA-B alleles for most subjects in the first cohort. Compared with the approximately 670-donor mean, donors in an Asian-associated ancestry cluster had fewer N-insertions in productive TCRs, according to a later genetic analysis. Strong co-occurrence of HLA alleles, especially DR and DQ, made assigning TCR associations to individual alleles difficult. In a later analysis, most CMV-associated TCR beta chains were found to appear HLA-restricted, with HLA associations seemingly driven largely by CMV exposure. In this cohort, only TCR beta chains were sequenced, and detectable features were limited by the absence of alpha or paired-chain data. The 87-base-pair reads could not distinguish some IMGT-functional V segments, including TRBV6-2 and TRBV6-3, so those segments were excluded. Correlated functional status among segregating V segments might reflect linkage disequilibrium, but an unknown experimental factor could not be ruled out. The study gave a list of about 160 TCR beta chains associated with cytomegalovirus. According to a later analysis, TCR association rates differed among HLA loci, with DRB1 alleles showing the most associated TCRs and HLA-C alleles showing the fewest. At a false discovery rate of 0.05, a later analysis linked roughly 17,000 TCR beta sequences to specific HLA alleles. An earlier analysis of 587 of the donors showed that most TCR beta V segments appeared in productive rearrangements either about 87% or about 30% of the time, which broadly matched IMGT annotations. In a later analysis, HLA-associated TCR beta chains were found to be more clonally expanded and to have lower generation probabilities than equally common non-associated chains. A cluster of highly shared sequence variants was judged likely to represent a technical artifact of the sequencing pipeline. Most TCR sequences were observed very rarely across donors, whereas some public TCRs were present in many individuals. Cytomegalovirus status was reported to be diagnosed by the classifier with high specificity and sensitivity in both the original and validation cohorts. Over 15 rarely observed V segments, including chromosome 9 orphons, were excluded from the earlier analysis of some 590 of the donors because counts were too low. A few of the identified cytomegalovirus-associated TCR beta chains were confirmed in vitro to be specific for cytomegalovirus antigens. Because HLA typing was missing for some donors at each locus, association tests included only the typed subset. An association between a missense DCLRE1C variant and V-gene and J-gene trimming of TCR beta chains was found in a later genetic analysis and replicated in an independent cohort. According to a later analysis, parvovirus B19, influenza, CMV and Epstein-Barr virus appeared linked to several top co-occurrence clusters. Immune exposure information for the cohort was limited to CMV serostatus. Presence/absence analyses assumed roughly uniform sequencing depth across donors, an assumption that may not hold. The authors suggested that the approach could potentially be extended to other disease states and immunological phenotypes.

The germline V end is reduced by 3 bases and the J end by 9 bases; junction bases left unmatched: 11. From the cysteine through the phenylalanine, the CDR3 covers 14 amino acids. Only the CDR3 region is kept as DNA, spanning 42 bases read in frame from base 1. CDR1 and CDR2 were assigned from the germline V gene as SGHRS and YFSETQ. The cohort comprised around 700 healthy bone marrow donors. Cohort members were all nominally healthy when sampled, although unrecorded immune exposures were likely present. The donor was CMV seropositive and belonged to the group of a few hundred seropositive cohort members. Each donor provided a peripheral blood sample, and peripheral blood mononuclear cells were used for TCR beta sequencing. The Qiagen DNeasy Blood Extraction Kit was used to extract genomic DNA from the blood cell samples. Library prep was done by the immunoSEQ multiplex PCR assay. For the multiplex PCR, a mixture combining 60 forward primers for TCR Vbeta segments and 13 reverse primers for TCR Jbeta segments was used. Amplification of the CDR3 region of rearranged TCR beta genes was performed with a multiplex PCR assay on genomic DNA. The amplified TCR beta libraries were sequenced on the Illumina HiSeq System as 87-base-pair reads. The published analysis was carried out like this. Across the 670 or so repertoires, a later analysis counted tens of millions of unique TCR beta chains, around 10 million of which were shared by at least two donors. A nearest-neighbor algorithm error-corrected the raw reads and collapsed the reads into unique sequences, merging closely related sequences to remove PCR and sequencing errors. CDR3 sequences were aligned to IMGT reference sequences to assign V, D and J gene segments. Each retained sequence needed at least a six-nucleotide match to both a V gene segment and a J gene segment. A rearrangement was called productive if the CDR3 had no stop codons and remained in frame with V and J, and every other rearrangement was called non-productive. CDR3 was defined according to IMGT convention as the region running from the second conserved V-encoded cysteine to the conserved J-encoded phenylalanine. The earlier analysis of about 590 of the donors excluded sequences that lacked an unambiguous match to a single V gene segment. An earlier analysis of fewer than 750 of the donors called V segments functional above 56.7% productive rearrangements and segregating when the between-donor standard deviation exceeded 5%. A statistical classification framework was built to diagnose cytomegalovirus status from the catalog of TCR beta chain sequences. A later analysis assigned V and J genes by comparing TCR nucleotide sequences with IMGT/GENE-DB human TR gene sequences. In a later analysis, CDR3 sequences and most-parsimonious VDJ recombination scenarios were assigned using the TCRdist pipeline. In a later analysis, each TCR beta chain was defined by its CDR3 amino acid sequence together with its V-gene family, and reads lacking a unique V-gene family were excluded. In a later analysis, a few hundred highly shared, low-generation-probability nucleotide sequences were removed to address suspected cross-contamination and a sequencing artifact. For each public chain, a later analysis derived a clonal expansion index from normalized ranks of inferred template counts within each repertoire. Generation probabilities in a later analysis came from a VDJ recombination model fitted to out-of-frame rearrangements, and those results were checked against IGoR. A later analysis scored TCR-TCR, TCR-HLA and TCR-CMV co-occurrence with hypergeometric tests, applying a repertoire-size bias correction to TCR pairs. In a later analysis, false discovery rates were estimated by permuting HLA or CMV assignments 20 times. A later analysis grouped co-occurring TCRs with DBSCAN, adding TCRdist sequence similarity when clustering within HLA-allele-positive subsets. Repertoires with fewer than 30,000 or more than 120,000 public chains, plus five repertoires with anomalous nucleotide sharing, were excluded from co-occurrence clustering. This immuneACCESS table, as held by TCRdb, lists in-frame sequences with V and J called but not all clones. Of the missing ones, under half trace to an unresolved V gene in checked studies; the others have no known cause. V and J calls and clone size are given by that table; D and trimming were obtained from the DNA. In this sample the table shows about 150,000 clones, roughly 82% of which occur a single time. Of the sample, 6.4% is held by the ten largest clones.

Sequenced material: PBMCs. This chain is built from TRBV5-1 and TRBJ1-1, with 7 middle bases fitting TRBD1. The clonotype originates from a man in his fifties in good health and CMV-seropositive. The sequence in DNA is TGCGCCAGCAGCTCCACAGGGGCCCCTGGTAAAGCTTTCTTT. Its product reads: CASSSTGAPGKAFF. Where the CDR3 stops, the reference TRBV5-1 and TRBJ1-1 genes take over; the full variable domain is KAGVTQTPRYLIKTRGQQVTLSCSPISGHRSVSWYQQTPGQGLQFLFEYFSETQRNKGNFPGRFSGRQFSNSRSEMNVSTLELGDSALYLCASSSTGAPGKAFFGQGTRLTVV.